The 11 T cell receptor beta chains below were found in one sample sequenced in a study of persistence of HIV-infected CD4 T cells. The stimulus was an HIV-1 Gag 15-mer peptide pool, about 1 ug/peptide/mL. Sorted nonresponding memory CD4+ T cells were CD40L-negative, CD69-negative, CD45RO-high. No antigen has been assigned to these receptors. This was the immunoSEQ version 4 assay in survey mode. Profiled with immunoSEQ multiplex PCR; TCRdb holds only in-frame clones, not every one. Among approximately 34,000 clones listed, around four fifths were seen once. The material was CD4+ T cells sorted from PBMCs after roughly 18-hour stimulation, obtained from a patient who received antiretroviral therapy. The receptors stem from an adult woman with HIV who was CMV-seropositive.

The chain couples TRBV30 to TRBJ1-4; the D is unclear. Germline V CDR1 and CDR2: GTSNPN, SVGIG (reference sequence). The CDR3 covers 14 residues. V lost 4 bases to trimming and J lost 4 bases, with 13 bases between them. The CDR3 here is CAWMGQTYNEKLFF. The CDR3 region has the DNA TGTGCCTGGATGGGCCAGACCTATAATGAAAAACTGTTTTTT.

The J gene is TRBJ1-1, the V gene TRBV10-3; TRBD1 matches 7 bases. The germline gives CDR1 ENHRY, CDR2 SYGVKD. The ends lost 6 bases at V and 4 bases at J; junction bases unmatched: 5. The CDR3 is 13 residues long. The CDR3 protein is CAIRLQGSTEAFF. In nucleotides, the CDR3 is TGTGCCATCAGACTACAGGGGTCCACTGAAGCTTTCTTT.

The CDR3 nucleotides are TGTGCCAGCAGCCAAGGACTGGCCGGGGCTGAAGCTTTCTTT. Protein sequence: CASSQGLAGAEAFF. The J gene is TRBJ1-1, the V gene TRBV3-1 (or the pseudogene TRBV3-2); D unresolved. The V gene lost 1 base and the J gene lost 6 bases, with 12 bases spanning the gap. The CDR3 sequence is 14 residues long. Germline V gene lookup returns CDR1 LGHDT and CDR2 YNNKEL (reference sequence).

This chain joins TRBV19 and TRBJ2-7; maybe TRBD1 (5 bases). This CDR3 has 14 residues. Germline lookup yields CDR1 LNHDA and CDR2 SQIVND (reference sequence). V was cut by 3 bases and J by 0 bases, with 9 bases left in between. CDR3 sequence: CASSISRDSYEQYF. The CDR3 nucleotides read TGTGCCAGTAGTATCAGCAGGGACTCCTACGAGCAGTACTTC.

The chain employs TRBV6-5 and TRBJ1-1; the D is unclear. Trimming took 7 bases from V and 0 from J, leaving 6 bases between them. This CDR3 comprises 12 residues. The V gene's germline CDR1 is MNHEY and CDR2 SVGAGI. The DNA of the CDR3 is TGTGCCAGCAAGAATCTGAACACTGAAGCTTTCTTT. Translated: CASKNLNTEAFF.

The chain carries TRBV6-1 and TRBJ1-2; 8 nucleotides align to TRBD1. CDR3 length: 19 residues. V lost 2 bases and J lost 3; bases outside the gene matches: 17. CDR1 is MNHNS, CDR2 SASEGT, per germline. The CDR3, as DNA: TGTGCCAGCAGTGAAACAGGGGTAGAATACAGGGGGTATTACTATGGCTACACCTTC. This translates into CASSETGVEYRGYYYGYTF.

The chain links TRBV6-5 to TRBJ2-3; D possibly corresponds to TRBD2 (6 bases). The germline gives CDR1 MNHEY, CDR2 SVGAGI. The length of the CDR3 is 12 residues. Trimming cost V 4 bases and J 5 bases, with 7 bases left between them. CDR3 loop: CASSLAEDTQYF. CDR3 sequence (DNA): TGTGCCAGCAGTTTAGCGGAAGATACGCAGTATTTT.

The V gene is TRBV6-5, the J gene TRBJ2-1; TRBD2 aligns across 11 bases. With V trimmed by 6 bases and J by 8 bases, 6 bases remained unmatched. The germline CDR1 and CDR2 sequences are MNHEY and SVGAGI. This CDR3 region has 14 residues. Here the CDR3 DNA reads TGTGCCAGCAGCTCTAGCGGGAGGTTGGATGAGCAGTTCTTC. Translating gives CASSSSGRLDEQFF.

This clone was seen a single time. The genes are TRBV7-9 and TRBJ1-1; 9 bases agree with TRBD1. This CDR3 spans 16 amino acids. CDR1 and CDR2 from the germline V gene are SEHNR and FQNEAQ (reference sequence). Unmatched junction bases numbered 8, after V lost 5 bases and J lost 1 base. Here the CDR3 reads CASSPWTGAGNTEAFF. CDR3 DNA sequence: TGTGCCAGCAGCCCTTGGACAGGGGCGGGGAACACTGAAGCTTTCTTT.

The V gene is TRBV18, the J gene TRBJ2-7; D remains ambiguous. V lost 3 bases to trimming and J lost 6 bases, with 12 bases between them. The CDR3 length is 13 residues. In germline, CDR1 is KGHSH, CDR2 LQKENI. This CDR3 reads CASSPLSGGEQYF. CDR3 DNA sequence: TGTGCCAGCTCACCGTTGTCCGGCGGCGAGCAGTACTTC.

The CDR3 reads CSAAGGERLNTEAFF. In DNA form, the CDR3 reads TGCAGCGCCGCGGGGGGAGAGCGTCTGAACACTGAAGCTTTCTTT. This rearrangement joins TRBV29-1 to TRBJ1-1; D possibly corresponds to TRBD1 (5 bases). Trimming took 7 bases from V and 0 from J, leaving 18 bases between them. CDR1 and CDR2 from the germline V gene are SQVTM and ANQGSEA. The CDR3 totals 15 residues.